This TCR beta chain derives from a study of blood T cell repertoires in COVID-19. Method: immunoSEQ multiplex PCR; TCRdb's copy keeps in-frame clones and lacks some. The sample has about 220,000 clones, about 85% seen once. The clonotype was recovered from a man aged 50 to 60 who had recovered from COVID-19. Sequencing was carried out using peripheral blood.

The CDR3: CASSPGQYQETQYF. The CDR3 coding sequence is TGTGCCAGCAGCCCCGGACAGTACCAAGAGACCCAGTACTTC. The chain couples TRBV6-5 to TRBJ2-5; D is perhaps TRBD1 (6 bases). Germline values: CDR1 MNHEY, CDR2 SVGAGI. Trimming shortened V by 6 bases and J by 0 bases, and 11 bases separated the two germline ends. The length of the CDR3 is 14 residues.